The present T cell receptor beta chain was sequenced within a study of tumor-infiltrating lymphocytes in primary liver carcinoma. Looking at the study overall: Among the tumors, stages were T1-T3 N0M0 and sizes roughly 4 to 10 cm.

TCR beta cDNA was reverse-transcribed from around 0.55 ug of total RNA. The reaction used a constant-region primer and ProtoScript II reverse transcriptase. Construction of TCR beta libraries relied on three successive nested multiplex PCR rounds employing slightly modified ARM-PCR. Each of the first two PCR rounds ran approximately 11 cycles with TRBV1-TRBV30 forward and C-beta reverse primers. TCRdb redid the calling of the multiplex PCR reads with MiXCR, one entry per CDR3 protein. The profile covers around 70,000 distinct CDR3 sequences, with roughly three quarters appearing a single time and 25% to 35% taken by the ten largest. Germline-derived CDR1 and CDR2 are SGHDT and YYEEEE. The CDR3 covers 14 residues. A note on this clonotype: Germline is not matched at one junction end, which may reflect a read error.

Between about 19 and 34 mg of unsorted bulk tissue served as the source from which RNA and DNA were co-extracted. The TCR was taken from a man between 40 and 49 years old with primary liver carcinoma and hepatitis B virus infection. Source material: liver tumor tissue from sampling region 4. As for subset: tumor region T4, right-lateral pole. The chain carries TRBV5-6 and TRBJ2-3; 9 bases are shared with TRBD2. The CDR3 region is CASSFSGSTDMQYF. The DNA for the CDR3 is TGTGCCAGTAGCTTTAGCGGGAGTACAGATATGCAGTATTTT.